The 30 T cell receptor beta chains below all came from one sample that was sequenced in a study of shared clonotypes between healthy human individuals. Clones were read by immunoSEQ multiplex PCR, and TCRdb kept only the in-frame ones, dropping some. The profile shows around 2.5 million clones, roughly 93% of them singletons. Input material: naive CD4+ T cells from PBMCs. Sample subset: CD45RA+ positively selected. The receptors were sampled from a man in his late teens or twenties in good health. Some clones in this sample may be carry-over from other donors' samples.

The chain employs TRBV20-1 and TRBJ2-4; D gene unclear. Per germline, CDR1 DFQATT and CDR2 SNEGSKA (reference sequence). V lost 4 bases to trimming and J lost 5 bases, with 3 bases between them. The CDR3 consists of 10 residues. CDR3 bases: TGCAGTGCTACAGAAAACATTCAGTACTTC. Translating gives CSATENIQYF.

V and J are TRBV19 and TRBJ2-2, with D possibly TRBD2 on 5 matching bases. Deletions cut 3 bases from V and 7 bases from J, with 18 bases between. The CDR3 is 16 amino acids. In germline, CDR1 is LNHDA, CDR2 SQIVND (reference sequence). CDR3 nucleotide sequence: TGTGCCAGTAGTATCACCGCTCACCGCGGGTTCGGGGAGCTGTTTTTT. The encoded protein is CASSITAHRGFGELFF.

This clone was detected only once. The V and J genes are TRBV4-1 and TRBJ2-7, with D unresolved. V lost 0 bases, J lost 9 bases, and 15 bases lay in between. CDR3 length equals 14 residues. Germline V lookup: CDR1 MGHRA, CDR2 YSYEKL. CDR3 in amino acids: CASSQEGPLRVQYF. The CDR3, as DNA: TGCGCCAGCAGCCAAGAAGGCCCTCTTCGGGTGCAGTACTTC.

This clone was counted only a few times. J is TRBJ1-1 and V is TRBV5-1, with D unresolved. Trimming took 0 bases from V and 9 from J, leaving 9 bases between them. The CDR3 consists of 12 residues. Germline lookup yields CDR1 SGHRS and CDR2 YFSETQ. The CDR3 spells CASSLEGEKAFF. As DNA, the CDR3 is TGCGCCAGCAGCTTGGAGGGAGAAAAAGCTTTCTTT.

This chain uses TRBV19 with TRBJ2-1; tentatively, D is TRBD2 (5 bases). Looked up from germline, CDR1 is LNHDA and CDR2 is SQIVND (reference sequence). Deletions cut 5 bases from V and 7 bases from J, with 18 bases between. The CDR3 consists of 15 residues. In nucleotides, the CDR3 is TGTGCCAGTAGTCCGGGGTGGATAGGGATAAATGAGCAGTTCTTC. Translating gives CASSPGWIGINEQFF.

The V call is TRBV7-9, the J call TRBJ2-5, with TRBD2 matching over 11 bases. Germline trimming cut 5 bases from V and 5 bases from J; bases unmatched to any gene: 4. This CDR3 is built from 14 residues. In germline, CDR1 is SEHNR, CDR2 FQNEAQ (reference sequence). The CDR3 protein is CASSVGLADETQYF. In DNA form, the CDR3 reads TGTGCCAGCAGCGTGGGACTAGCGGATGAGACCCAGTACTTC. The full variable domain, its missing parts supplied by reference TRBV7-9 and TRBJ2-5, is DTGVSQNPRHKITKRGQNVTFRCDPISEHNRLYWYRQTLGQGPEFLTYFQNEAQLEKSRLLSDRFSAERPKGSFSTLEIQRTEQGDSAMYLCASSVGLADETQYFGPGTRLLVL.

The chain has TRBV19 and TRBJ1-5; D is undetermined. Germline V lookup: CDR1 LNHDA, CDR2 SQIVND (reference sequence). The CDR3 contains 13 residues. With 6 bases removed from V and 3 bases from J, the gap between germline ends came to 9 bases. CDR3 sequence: CASSELINQPQHF. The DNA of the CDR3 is TGTGCCAGTAGCGAACTCATCAATCAGCCCCAGCATTTT.

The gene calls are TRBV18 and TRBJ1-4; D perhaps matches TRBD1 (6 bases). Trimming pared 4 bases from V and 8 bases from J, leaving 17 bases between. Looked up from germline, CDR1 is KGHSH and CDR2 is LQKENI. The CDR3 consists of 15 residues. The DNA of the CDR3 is TGTGCCAGCTCACGGTCGTGGGGGGCAATGGAAAAACTGTTTTTT. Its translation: CASSRSWGAMEKLFF.

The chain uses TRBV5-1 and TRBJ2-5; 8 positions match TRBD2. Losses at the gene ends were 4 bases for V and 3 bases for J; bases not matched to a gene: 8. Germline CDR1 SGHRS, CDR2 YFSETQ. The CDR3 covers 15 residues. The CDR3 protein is CASSNGLAGEETQYF. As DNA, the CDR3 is TGCGCCAGCAGCAATGGACTAGCCGGGGAAGAGACCCAGTACTTC.

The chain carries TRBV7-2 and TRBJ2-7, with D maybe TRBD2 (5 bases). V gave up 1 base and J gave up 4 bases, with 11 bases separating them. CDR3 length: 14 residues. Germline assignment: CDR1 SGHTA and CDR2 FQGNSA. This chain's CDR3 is CASSLVTRNYEQYF. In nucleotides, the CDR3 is TGTGCCAGCAGCTTAGTTACTAGAAATTACGAGCAGTACTTC.

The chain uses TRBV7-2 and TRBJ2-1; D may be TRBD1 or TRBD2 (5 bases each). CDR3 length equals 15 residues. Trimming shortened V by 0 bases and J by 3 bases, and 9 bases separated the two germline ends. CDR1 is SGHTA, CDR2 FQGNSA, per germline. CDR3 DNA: TGTGCCAGCAGCTTAGCGGCAGGGAGCTACAATGAGCAGTTCTTC. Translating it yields CASSLAAGSYNEQFF.

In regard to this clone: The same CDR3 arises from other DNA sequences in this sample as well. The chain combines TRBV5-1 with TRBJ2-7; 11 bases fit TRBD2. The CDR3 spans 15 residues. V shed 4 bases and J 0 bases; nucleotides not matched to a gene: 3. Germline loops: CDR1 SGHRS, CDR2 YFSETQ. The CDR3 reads CASSPTSGGSYEQYF. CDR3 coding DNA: TGCGCCAGCAGCCCAACTAGCGGGGGCTCCTACGAGCAGTACTTC. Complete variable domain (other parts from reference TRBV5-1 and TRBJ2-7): KAGVTQTPRYLIKTRGQQVTLSCSPISGHRSVSWYQQTPGQGLQFLFEYFSETQRNKGNFPGRFSGRQFSNSRSEMNVSTLELGDSALYLCASSPTSGGSYEQYFGPGTRLTVT.

CDR3 DNA: TGTGCCAGCAGCGTAGATTCGGGGACTAGCGGGAACGATGAGCAGTTCTTC. Translation: CASSVDSGTSGNDEQFF. The chain has TRBV9 and TRBJ2-1, with 13 bases fitting TRBD2. V lost 0 bases and J lost 8; bases outside the gene matches: 8. The CDR3 sequence is 17 residues long. Germline V lookup: CDR1 SGDLS, CDR2 YYNGEE.

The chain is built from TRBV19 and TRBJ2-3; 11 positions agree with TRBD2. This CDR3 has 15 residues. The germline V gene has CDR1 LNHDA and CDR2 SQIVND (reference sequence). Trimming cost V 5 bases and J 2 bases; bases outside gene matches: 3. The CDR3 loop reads CASSLSGRATDTQYF. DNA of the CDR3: TGTGCCAGTAGTCTTAGCGGGAGGGCCACAGATACGCAGTATTTT.

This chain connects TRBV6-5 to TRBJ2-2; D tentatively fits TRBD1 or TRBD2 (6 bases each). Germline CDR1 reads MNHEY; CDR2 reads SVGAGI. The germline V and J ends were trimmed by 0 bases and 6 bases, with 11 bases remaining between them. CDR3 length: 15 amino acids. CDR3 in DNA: TGTGCCAGCAGTTACTCAGGGGGGCGCGCCGGGGAGCTGTTTTTT. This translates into CASSYSGGRAGELFF.

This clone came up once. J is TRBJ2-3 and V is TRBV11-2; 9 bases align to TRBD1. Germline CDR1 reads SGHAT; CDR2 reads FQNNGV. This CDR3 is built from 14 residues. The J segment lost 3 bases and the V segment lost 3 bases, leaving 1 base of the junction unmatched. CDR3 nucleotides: TGTGCCAGCAGCTTCGGGACAGGGACAGATACGCAGTATTTT. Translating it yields CASSFGTGTDTQYF.

The CDR3 region is CASSPVSRGPLREQYF. The CDR3, as DNA: TGTGCCAGCAGCCCGGTCTCGCGGGGCCCTCTTCGCGAGCAGTACTTC. This chain uses TRBV27 with TRBJ2-7, with D perhaps TRBD2 (6 bases). Germline V gene lookup returns CDR1 MNHEY and CDR2 SMNVEV (reference sequence). Trimming cost V 6 bases and J 6 bases, with 24 bases left between them. The CDR3 has 16 amino acids.

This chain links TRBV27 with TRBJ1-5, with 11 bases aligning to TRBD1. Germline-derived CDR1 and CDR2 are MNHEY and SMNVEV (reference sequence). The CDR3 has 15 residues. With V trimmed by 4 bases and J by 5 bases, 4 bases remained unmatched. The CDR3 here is CASSSWDRGDQPQHF. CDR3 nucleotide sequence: TGTGCCAGCAGTTCCTGGGACAGGGGGGATCAGCCCCAGCATTTT.

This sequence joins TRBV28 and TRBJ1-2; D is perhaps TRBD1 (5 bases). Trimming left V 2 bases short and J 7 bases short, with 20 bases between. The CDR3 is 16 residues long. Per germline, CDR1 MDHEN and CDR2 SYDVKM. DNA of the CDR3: TGTGCCAGCAGTTTACCCGGGGTTATAGGGGTAGGTGGCTACACCTTC. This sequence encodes CASSLPGVIGVGGYTF.

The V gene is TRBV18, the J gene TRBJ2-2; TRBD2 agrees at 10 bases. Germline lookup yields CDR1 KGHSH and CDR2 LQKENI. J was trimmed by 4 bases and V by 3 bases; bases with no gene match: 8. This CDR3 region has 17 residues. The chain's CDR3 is CASSPPSGSGGTGELFF. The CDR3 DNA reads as TGTGCCAGCTCACCTCCTAGCGGGAGTGGAGGCACCGGGGAGCTGTTTTTT. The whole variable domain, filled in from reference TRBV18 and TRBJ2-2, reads NAGVMQNPRHLVRRRGQEARLRCSPMKGHSHVYWYRQLPEEGLKFMVYLQKENIIDESGMPKERFSAEFPKEGPSILRIQQVVRGDSAAYFCASSPPSGSGGTGELFFGEGSRLTVL.

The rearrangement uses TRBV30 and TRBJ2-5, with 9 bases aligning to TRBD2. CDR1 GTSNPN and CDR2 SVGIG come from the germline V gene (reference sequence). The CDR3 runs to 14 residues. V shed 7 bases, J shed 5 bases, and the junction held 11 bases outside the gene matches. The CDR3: CASLAGGSGETQYF. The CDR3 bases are TGTGCCTCACTAGCGGGCGGTAGCGGGGAGACCCAGTACTTC.

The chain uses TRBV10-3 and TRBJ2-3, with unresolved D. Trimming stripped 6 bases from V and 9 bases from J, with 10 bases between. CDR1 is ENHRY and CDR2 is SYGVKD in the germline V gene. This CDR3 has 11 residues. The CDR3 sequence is CAISPGPTQYF. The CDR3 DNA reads TGTGCCATCAGCCCGGGTCCGACGCAGTATTTT.

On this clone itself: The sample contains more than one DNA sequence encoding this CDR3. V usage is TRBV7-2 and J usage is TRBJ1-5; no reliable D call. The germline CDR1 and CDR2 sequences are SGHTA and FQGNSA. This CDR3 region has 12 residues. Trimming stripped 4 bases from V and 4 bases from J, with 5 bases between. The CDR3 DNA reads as TGTGCCAGCAGCTCCCCAAATCAGCCCCAGCATTTT. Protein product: CASSSPNQPQHF.

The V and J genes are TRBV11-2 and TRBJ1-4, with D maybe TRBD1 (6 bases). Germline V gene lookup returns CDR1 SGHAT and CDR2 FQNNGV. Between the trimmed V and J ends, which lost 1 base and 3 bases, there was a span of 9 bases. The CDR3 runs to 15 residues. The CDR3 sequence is CASSLVGQPNEKLFF. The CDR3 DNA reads TGTGCCAGCAGCTTAGTCGGACAGCCTAATGAAAAACTGTTTTTT.

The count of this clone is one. The CDR3 sequence is CASSQASGARQPQHF. The DNA of the CDR3 is TGTGCCAGCAGCCAAGCGTCGGGGGCCCGTCAGCCCCAGCATTTT. The genes are TRBV7-2 and TRBJ1-5; the D gene is possibly TRBD1 (6 bases). The CDR3 covers 15 residues. V shed 5 bases and J shed 6 bases, with 17 bases lying between them. Germline CDR1 SGHTA, CDR2 FQGNSA.

CDR3 sequence: CAVAVGNEQFF. The CDR3 DNA reads as TGTGCCGTCGCAGTGGGTAATGAGCAGTTCTTC. This chain uses TRBV10-3 with TRBJ2-1; D unclear. The CDR3 is 11 residues long. Germline loops: CDR1 ENHRY, CDR2 SYGVKD. The germline V and J ends were trimmed by 11 bases and 7 bases, with 12 bases remaining between them.

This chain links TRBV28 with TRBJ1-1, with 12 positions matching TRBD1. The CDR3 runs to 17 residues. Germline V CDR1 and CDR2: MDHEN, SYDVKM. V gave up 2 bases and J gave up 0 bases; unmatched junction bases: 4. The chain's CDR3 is CASSLGTGGLMNTEAFF. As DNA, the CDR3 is TGTGCCAGCAGTTTAGGGACAGGGGGCCTCATGAACACTGAAGCTTTCTTT.

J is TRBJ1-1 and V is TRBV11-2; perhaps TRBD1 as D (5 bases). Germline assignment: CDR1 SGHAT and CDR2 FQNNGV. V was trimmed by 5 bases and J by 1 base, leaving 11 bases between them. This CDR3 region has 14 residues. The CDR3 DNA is TGTGCCAGCAGCGCGGGACGGTGGAACACTGAAGCTTTCTTT. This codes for CASSAGRWNTEAFF.

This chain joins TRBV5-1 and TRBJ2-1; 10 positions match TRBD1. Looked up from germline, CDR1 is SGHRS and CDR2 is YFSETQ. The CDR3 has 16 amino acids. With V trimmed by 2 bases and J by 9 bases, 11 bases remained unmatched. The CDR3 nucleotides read TGCGCCAGCAGCTTCTCCCCTAGTGGACAGGGGGTTGAGCAGTTCTTC. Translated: CASSFSPSGQGVEQFF.

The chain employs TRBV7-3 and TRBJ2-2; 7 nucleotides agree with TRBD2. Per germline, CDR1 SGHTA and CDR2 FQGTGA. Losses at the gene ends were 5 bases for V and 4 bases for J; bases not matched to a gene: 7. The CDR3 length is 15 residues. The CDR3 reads CASSPWGGPTGELFF. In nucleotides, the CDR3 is TGTGCCAGCAGCCCGTGGGGGGGACCCACCGGGGAGCTGTTTTTT.